The clone carrying this T cell receptor beta chain was counted a few times. Its antigen is not known. TCRdb passed the reads through MiXCR, listing each CDR3 protein once. Altogether 200,000 or so distinct CDR3 sequences are present, around 20% being singletons, with the ten largest covering less than 3.5%. The sample belongs to a study of T cell repertoires in cytomegalovirus infection. Looking at the study overall: Both CMV infection and a matching HLA type were indicated by public TCR beta signatures.

Study conclusions and caveats: The ex vivo response was dominated by HLA-C-restricted CMV-specific TCR beta clonotypes.

Germline CDR1 is MNHEY and CDR2 is SVGEGT. The CDR3 has 15 amino acids. Trimming removed 0 bases from V and 5 bases from J; junction bases left unmatched: 3. The chain links TRBV6-2 or TRBV6-3 to TRBJ1-5; 8 nucleotides agree with TRBD1. The sequenced sample was PBMCs. The source is a human donor in good health (CMV status not recorded). Some clones in this sample may be carry-over from other donors' samples. CDR3 sequence (DNA): TGTGCCAGCAGTTACTCGACAGGGGTAGATCAGCCCCAGCATTTT. Protein: CASSYSTGVDQPQHF.